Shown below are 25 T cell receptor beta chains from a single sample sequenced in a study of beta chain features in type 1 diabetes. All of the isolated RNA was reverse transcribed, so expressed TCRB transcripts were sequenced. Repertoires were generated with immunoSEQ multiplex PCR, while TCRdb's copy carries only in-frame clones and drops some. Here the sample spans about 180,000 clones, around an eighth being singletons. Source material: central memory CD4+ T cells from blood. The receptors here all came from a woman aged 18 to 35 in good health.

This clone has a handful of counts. CDR3 protein: CASSLGRGASGYTF. The CDR3 DNA follows: TGTGCCAGCAGCTTGGGCAGGGGAGCTTCTGGCTACACCTTC. This chain links TRBV5-6 with TRBJ1-2; D possibly corresponds to TRBD1 (6 bases). This CDR3 is 14 amino acids long. Deletions cut 0 bases from V and 7 bases from J, with 13 bases between. Germline assignment: CDR1 SGHDT and CDR2 YYEEEE.

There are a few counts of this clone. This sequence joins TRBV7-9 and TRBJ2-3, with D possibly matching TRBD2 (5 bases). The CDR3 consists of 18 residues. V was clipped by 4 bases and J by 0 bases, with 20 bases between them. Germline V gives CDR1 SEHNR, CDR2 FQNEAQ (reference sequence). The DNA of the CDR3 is TGTGCCAGCAGCTCCACTGGCTGGGAGCAATCTAGCACAGATACGCAGTATTTT. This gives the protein CASSSTGWEQSSTDTQYF. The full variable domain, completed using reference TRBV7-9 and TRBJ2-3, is DTGVSQNPRHKITKRGQNVTFRCDPISEHNRLYWYRQTLGQGPEFLTYFQNEAQLEKSRLLSDRFSAERPKGSFSTLEIQRTEQGDSAMYLCASSSTGWEQSSTDTQYFGPGTRLTVL.

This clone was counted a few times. The CDR3 sequence is CASSDSRAELSGNTIYF. CDR3 sequence (DNA): TGTGCCAGCAGTGACTCGCGGGCGGAACTCTCTGGAAACACCATATATTTT. The rearrangement links TRBV6-4 to TRBJ1-3; D ambiguous. Trimming removed 0 bases at V and 0 bases at J, with 12 bases between. Germline-derived CDR1 and CDR2 are MRHNA and SNTAGT. CDR3 length equals 17 residues.

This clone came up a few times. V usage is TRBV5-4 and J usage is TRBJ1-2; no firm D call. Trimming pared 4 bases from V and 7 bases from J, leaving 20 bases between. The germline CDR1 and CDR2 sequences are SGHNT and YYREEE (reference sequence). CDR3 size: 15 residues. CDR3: CASSQSSQAPSGYTF. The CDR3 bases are TGTGCCAGCAGCCAAAGTTCCCAGGCGCCTTCTGGCTACACCTTC.

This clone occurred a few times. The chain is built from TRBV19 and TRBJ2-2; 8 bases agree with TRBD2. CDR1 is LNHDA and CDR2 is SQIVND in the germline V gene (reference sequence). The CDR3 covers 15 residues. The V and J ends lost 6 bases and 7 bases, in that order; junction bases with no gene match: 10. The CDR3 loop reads CASRRVAGLDGELFF. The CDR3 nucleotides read TGTGCCAGTAGGAGAGTAGCGGGATTGGACGGGGAGCTGTTTTTT.

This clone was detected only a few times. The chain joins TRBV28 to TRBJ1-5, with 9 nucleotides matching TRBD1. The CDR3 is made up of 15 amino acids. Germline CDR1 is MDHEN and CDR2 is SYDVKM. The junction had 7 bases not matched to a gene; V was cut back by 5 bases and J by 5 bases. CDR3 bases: TGTGCCAGCAGTCGGTCAGACAGGGGGGATCAGCCCCAGCATTTT. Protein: CASSRSDRGDQPQHF.

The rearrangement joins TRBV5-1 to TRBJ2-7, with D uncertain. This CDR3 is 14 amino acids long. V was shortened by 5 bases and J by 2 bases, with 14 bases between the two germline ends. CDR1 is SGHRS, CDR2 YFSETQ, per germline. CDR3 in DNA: TGCGCCAGCAGGTATTCAGGTGAGCCCTACGAGCAGTACTTC. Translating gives CASRYSGEPYEQYF.

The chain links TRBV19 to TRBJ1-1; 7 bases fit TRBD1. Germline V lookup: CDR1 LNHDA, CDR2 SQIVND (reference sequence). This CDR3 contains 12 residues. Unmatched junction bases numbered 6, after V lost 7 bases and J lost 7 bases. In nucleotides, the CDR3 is TGTGCCAGTAAAGAGACAGGGAATGAAGCTTTCTTT. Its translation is CASKETGNEAFF.

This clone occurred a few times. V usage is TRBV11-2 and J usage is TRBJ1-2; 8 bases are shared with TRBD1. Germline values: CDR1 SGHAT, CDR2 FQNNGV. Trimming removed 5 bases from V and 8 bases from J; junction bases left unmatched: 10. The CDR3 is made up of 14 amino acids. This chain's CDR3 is CASSQNRQGPGYTF. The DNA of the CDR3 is TGTGCCAGCAGCCAAAACAGACAGGGGCCAGGCTACACCTTC.

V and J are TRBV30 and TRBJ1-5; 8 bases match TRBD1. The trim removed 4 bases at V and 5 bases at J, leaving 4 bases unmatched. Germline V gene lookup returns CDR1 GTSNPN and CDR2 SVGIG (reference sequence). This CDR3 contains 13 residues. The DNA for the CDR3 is TGTGCCTGGACTGGCAGGGGGCATCAGCCCCAGCATTTT. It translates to CAWTGRGHQPQHF.

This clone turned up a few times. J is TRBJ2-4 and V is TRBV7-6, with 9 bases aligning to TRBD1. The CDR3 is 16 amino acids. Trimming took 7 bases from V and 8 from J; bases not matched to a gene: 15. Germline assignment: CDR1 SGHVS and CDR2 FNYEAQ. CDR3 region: CASTSRDREGEDIQYF. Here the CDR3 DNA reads TGTGCCAGCACTTCTCGGGACAGGGAAGGTGAGGACATTCAGTACTTC.

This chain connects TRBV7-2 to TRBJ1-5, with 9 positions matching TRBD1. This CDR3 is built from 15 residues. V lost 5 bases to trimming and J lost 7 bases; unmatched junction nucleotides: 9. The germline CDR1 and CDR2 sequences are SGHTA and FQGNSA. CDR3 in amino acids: CASSRTQGAGQPQHF. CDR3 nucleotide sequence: TGTGCCAGCAGCCGTACACAGGGGGCCGGACAGCCCCAGCATTTT.

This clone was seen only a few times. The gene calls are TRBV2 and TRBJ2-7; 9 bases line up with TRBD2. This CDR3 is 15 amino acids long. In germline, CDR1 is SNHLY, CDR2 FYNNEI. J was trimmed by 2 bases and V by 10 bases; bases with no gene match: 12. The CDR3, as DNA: TGTGCCATCCCCAGACTAGCGGTTAACCCCTACGAGCAGTACTTC. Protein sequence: CAIPRLAVNPYEQYF.

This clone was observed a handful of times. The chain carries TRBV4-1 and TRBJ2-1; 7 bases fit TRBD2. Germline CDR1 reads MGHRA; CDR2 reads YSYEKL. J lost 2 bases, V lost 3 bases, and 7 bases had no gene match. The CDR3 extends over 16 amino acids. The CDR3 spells CASSQGRASTYNEQFF. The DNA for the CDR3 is TGCGCCAGCAGCCAGGGGAGGGCCTCGACCTACAATGAGCAGTTCTTC.

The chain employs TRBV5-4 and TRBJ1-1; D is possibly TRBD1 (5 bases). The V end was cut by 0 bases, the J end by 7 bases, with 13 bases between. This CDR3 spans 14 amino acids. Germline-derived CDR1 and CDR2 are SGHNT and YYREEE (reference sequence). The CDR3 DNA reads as TGTGCCAGCAGCTTGGAACAGGAAAGGGGTGAAGCTTTCTTT. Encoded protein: CASSLEQERGEAFF.

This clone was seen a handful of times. Here the CDR3 DNA reads TGTGCCAGCAGTGAGTGGAAAGGGAGTAAGAATGGCTACACCTTC. Its protein is CASSEWKGSKNGYTF. The chain carries TRBV6-4 and TRBJ1-2, with D hard to call. CDR3 length: 15 amino acids. Germline V gene sequence: CDR1 MRHNA, CDR2 SNTAGT. The V end lost 3 bases, the J end lost 6 bases, and 17 bases lay between the germline ends.

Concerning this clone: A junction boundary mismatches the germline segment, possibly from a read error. The CDR3 sequence is CASSLSIGNEQYF. The CDR3 bases are TGTGCCAGTAGCTTAAGTATCGGGAACGAGCAGTACTTC. The V call is TRBV7-9, the J call TRBJ2-7; possibly TRBD2 for D (5 bases). Per germline, CDR1 SEHNR and CDR2 FQNEAQ (reference sequence). There are 13 residues in the CDR3.

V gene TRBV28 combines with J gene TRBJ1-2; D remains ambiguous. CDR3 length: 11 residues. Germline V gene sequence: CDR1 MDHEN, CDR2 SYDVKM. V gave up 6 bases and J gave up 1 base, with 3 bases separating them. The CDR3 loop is CASSLNYGYTF. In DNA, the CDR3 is TGTGCCAGCAGCCTTAACTATGGCTACACCTTC.

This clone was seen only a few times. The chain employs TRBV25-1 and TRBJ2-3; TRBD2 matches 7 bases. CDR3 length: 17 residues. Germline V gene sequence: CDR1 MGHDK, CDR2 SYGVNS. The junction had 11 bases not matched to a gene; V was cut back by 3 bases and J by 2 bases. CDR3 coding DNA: TGTGCCAGCAGTGAGGGGAGGGGATTCTCTAACACAGATACGCAGTATTTT. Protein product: CASSEGRGFSNTDTQYF. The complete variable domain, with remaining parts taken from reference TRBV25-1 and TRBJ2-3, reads EADIYQTPRYLVIGTGKKITLECSQTMGHDKMYWYQQDPGMELHLIHYSYGVNSTEKGDLSSESTVSRIRTEHFPLTLESARPSHTSQYLCASSEGRGFSNTDTQYFGPGTRLTVL.

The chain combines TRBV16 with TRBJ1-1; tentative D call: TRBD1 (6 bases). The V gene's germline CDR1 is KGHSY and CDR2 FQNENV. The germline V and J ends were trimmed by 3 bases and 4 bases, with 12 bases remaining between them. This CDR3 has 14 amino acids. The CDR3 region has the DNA TGTGCCAGCAGCCAGAACAGGGAAGTCACTGAAGCTTTCTTT. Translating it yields CASSQNREVTEAFF.

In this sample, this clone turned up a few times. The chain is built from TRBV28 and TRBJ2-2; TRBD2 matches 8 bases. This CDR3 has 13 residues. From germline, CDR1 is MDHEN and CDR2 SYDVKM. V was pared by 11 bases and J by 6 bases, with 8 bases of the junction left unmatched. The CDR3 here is CALGGGAAGELFF. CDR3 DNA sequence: TGTGCCCTCGGGGGGGGCGCGGCCGGGGAGCTGTTTTTT.

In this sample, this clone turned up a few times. The CDR3 here is CASSSSGGGGKTEAFF. As DNA, the CDR3 is TGTGCCAGCAGCTCGTCGGGCGGGGGCGGGAAAACTGAAGCTTTCTTT. V usage is TRBV5-4 and J usage is TRBJ1-1; a weak D match, TRBD1 (6 bases). CDR1 and CDR2 from the germline V gene are SGHNT and YYREEE (reference sequence). The V and J ends lost 3 bases and 5 bases respectively, with 20 bases between them. The CDR3 totals 16 residues.

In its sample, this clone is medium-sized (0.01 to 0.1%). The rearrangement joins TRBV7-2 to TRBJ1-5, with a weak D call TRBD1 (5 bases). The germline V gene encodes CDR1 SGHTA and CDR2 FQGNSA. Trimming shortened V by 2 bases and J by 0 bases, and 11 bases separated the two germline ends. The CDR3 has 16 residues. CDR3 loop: CASSLRRGDSNQPQHF. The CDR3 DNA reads TGTGCCAGCAGCTTAAGACGGGGGGATAGCAATCAGCCCCAGCATTTT.

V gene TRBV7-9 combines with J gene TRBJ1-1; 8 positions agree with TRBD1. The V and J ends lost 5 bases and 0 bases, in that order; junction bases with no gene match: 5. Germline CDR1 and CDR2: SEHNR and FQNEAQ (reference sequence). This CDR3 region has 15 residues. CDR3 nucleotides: TGTGCCAGCAGCCCCACGACAGGGGTGAACACTGAAGCTTTCTTT. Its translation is CASSPTTGVNTEAFF.

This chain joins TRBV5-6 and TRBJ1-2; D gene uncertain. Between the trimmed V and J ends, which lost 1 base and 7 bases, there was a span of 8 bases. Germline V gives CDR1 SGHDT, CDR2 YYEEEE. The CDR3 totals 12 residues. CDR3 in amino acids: CASSLFPGGYTF. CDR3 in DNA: TGTGCCAGCAGCTTGTTTCCGGGTGGCTACACCTTC.